This T cell receptor beta chain was identified during a study of shared clonotypes between healthy human individuals. The wider study: A couple of female and a few male donors aged 18 to 49 were enrolled.

Findings of the study overall: Few donors restricted represented genetic and exposure-history diversity.

As regards this clone: No antigen is known for it.

The CDR3 extends over 14 amino acids. The V gene's germline CDR1 is MNHEY and CDR2 SMNVEV (reference sequence). Trimming removed 8 bases from V and 0 bases from J, with 10 bases in between. Profiling relied on immunoSEQ multiplex PCR, and the TCRdb table lists in-frame clones only, not all of them. Among roughly 500,000 clones listed, 79% were seen once. The TCR originated in a woman aged 40 to 55 in good health. Some clones in this sample may be carry-over from other donors' samples. This sequence joins TRBV27 and TRBJ2-2, with no clear D. Input material: PBMCs. The CDR3 DNA reads as TGTGCCAGCTGGGGTAGCTCGAACACCGGGGAGCTGTTTTTT. The encoded protein is CASWGSSNTGELFF.